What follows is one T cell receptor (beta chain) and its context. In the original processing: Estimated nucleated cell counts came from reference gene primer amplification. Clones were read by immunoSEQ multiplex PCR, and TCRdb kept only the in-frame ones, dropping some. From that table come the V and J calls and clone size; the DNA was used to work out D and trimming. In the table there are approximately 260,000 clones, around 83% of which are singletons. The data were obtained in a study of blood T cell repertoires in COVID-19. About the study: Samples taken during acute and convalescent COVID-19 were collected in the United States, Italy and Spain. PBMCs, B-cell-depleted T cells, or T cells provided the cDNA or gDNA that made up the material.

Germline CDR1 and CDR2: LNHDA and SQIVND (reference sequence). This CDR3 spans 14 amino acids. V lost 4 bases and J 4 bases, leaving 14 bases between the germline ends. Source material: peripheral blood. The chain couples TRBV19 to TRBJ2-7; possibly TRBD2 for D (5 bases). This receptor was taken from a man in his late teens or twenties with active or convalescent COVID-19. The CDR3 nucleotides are TGTGCCAGTAGTAAGGCCGGAACGGGATACGAGCAGTACTTC. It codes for CASSKAGTGYEQYF.